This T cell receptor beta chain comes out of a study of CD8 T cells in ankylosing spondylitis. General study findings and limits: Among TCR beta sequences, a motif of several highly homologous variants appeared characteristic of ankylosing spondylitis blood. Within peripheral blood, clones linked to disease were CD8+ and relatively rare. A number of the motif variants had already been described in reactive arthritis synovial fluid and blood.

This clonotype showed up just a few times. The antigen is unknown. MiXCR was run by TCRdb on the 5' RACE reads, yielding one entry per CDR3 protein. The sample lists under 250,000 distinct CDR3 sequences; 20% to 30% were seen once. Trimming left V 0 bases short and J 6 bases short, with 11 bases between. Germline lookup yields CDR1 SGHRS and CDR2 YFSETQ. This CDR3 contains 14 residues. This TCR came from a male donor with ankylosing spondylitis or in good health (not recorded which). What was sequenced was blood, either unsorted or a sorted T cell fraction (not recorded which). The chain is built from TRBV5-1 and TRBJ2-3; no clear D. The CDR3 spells CASSLGLASDTQYF. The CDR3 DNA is TGCGCCAGCAGCTTGGGCTTAGCCTCTGATACGCAGTATTTT.